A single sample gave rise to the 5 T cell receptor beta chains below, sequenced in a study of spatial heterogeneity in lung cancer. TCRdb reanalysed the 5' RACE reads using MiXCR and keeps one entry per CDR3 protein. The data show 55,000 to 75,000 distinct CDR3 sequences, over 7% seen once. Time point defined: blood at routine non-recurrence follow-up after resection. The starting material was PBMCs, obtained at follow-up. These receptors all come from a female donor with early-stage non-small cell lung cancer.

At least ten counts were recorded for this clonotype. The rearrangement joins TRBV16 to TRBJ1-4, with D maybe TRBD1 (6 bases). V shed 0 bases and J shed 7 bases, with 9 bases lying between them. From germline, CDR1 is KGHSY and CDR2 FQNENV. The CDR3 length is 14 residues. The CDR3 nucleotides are TGTGCCAGCAGCCAATCTGGGGGCGGTGAAAAACTGTTTTTT. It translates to CASSQSGGGEKLFF.

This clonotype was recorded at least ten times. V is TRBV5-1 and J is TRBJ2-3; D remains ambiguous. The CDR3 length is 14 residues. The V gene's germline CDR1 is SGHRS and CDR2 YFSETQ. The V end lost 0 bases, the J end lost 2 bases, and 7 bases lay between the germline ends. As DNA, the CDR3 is TGCGCCAGCAGCTTGGGTGCCGACACAGATACGCAGTATTTT. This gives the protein CASSLGADTDTQYF. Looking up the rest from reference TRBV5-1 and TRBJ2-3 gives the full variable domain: KAGVTQTPRYLIKTRGQQVTLSCSPISGHRSVSWYQQTPGQGLQFLFEYFSETQRNKGNFPGRFSGRQFSNSRSEMNVSTLELGDSALYLCASSLGADTDTQYFGPGTRLTVL.

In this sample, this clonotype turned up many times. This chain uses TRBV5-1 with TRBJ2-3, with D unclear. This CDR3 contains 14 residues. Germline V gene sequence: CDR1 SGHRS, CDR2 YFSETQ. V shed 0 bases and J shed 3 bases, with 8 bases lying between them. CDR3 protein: CASSLDRQTDTQYF. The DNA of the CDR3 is TGCGCCAGCAGCTTGGACAGACAAACAGATACGCAGTATTTT.

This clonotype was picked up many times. The CDR3 region has the DNA TGTGCCAGCAGTGAAGGGTTTGGAGCGACCCAAGAGACCCAGTACTTC. Amino acid sequence: CASSEGFGATQETQYF. This sequence joins TRBV25-1 and TRBJ2-5; no clear D gene. Germline V CDR1 and CDR2: MGHDK, SYGVNS. V gave up 2 bases and J gave up 1 base, with 14 bases separating them. The CDR3 is 16 amino acids.

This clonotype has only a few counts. The CDR3 reads CASSLGTSGSYEQYF. For the CDR3, the DNA is TGTGCCAGCAGCTTAGGGACTAGCGGGTCCTACGAGCAGTACTTC. The rearrangement links TRBV7-6 to TRBJ2-7, with 11 bases lining up with TRBD2. This CDR3 is built from 15 residues. J lost 1 base, V lost 1 base, and 0 bases had no gene match. The germline V gene encodes CDR1 SGHVS and CDR2 FNYEAQ.